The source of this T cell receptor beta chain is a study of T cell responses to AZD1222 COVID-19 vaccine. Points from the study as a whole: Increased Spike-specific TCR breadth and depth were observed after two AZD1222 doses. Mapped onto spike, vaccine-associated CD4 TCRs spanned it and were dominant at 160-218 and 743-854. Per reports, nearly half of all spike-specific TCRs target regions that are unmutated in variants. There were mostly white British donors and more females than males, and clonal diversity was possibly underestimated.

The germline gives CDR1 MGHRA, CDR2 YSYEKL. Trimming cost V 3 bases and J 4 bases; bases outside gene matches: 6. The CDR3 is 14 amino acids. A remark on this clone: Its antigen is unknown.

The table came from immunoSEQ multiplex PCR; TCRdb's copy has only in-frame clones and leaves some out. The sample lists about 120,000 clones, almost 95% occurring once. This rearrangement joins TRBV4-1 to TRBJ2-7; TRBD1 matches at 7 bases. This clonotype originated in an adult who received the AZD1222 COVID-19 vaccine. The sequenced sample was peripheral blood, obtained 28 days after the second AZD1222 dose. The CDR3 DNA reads TGCGCCAGCAGCCAGGCAAAGGGGGCGTACGAGCAGTACTTC. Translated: CASSQAKGAYEQYF.